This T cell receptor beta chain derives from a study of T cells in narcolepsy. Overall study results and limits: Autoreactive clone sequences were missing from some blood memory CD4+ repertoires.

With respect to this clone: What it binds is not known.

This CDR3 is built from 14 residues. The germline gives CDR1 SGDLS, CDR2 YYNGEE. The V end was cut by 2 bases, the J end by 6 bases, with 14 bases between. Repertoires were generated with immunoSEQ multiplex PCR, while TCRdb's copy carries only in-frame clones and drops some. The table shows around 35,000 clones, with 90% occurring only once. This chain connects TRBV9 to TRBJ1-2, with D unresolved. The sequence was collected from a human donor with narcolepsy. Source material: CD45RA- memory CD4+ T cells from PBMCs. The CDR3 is CASSVEGIRDGYTF. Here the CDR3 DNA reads TGTGCCAGCAGCGTTGAGGGAATAAGGGATGGCTACACCTTC.